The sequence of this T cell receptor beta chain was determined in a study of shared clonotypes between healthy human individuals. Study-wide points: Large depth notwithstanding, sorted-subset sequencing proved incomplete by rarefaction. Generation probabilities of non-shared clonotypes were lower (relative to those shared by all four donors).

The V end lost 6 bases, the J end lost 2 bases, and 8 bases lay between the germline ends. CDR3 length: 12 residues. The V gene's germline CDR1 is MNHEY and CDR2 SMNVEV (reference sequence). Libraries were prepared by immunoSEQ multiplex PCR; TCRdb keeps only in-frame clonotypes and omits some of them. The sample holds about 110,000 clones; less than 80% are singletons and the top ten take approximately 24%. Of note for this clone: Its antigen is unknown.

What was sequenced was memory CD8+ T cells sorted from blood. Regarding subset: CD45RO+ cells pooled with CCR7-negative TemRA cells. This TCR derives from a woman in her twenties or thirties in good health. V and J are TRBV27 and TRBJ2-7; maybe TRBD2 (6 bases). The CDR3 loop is CASSRGTYEQYF. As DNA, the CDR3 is TGTGCCAGCAGCCGGGGGACCTACGAGCAGTACTTC.